What follows are 22 T cell receptor beta chains derived from one specimen sequenced in a study of T cell repertoires in cytomegalovirus infection. Antigens for these TCRs are unknown. TCRdb analysed the reads with MiXCR anew, one entry per CDR3 protein. The repertoire holds some 270,000 distinct CDR3 sequences, with approximately 22% as singletons. This specimen was cultured PBMCs, taken from culture after CMV antigen stimulation. The receptors shown here come from a human donor in good health (CMV status not recorded). Some clones in this sample may be carry-over from other donors' samples.

In this sample, this clonotype turned up many times. The chain couples TRBV6-5 to TRBJ2-3; TRBD1 agrees at 8 bases. V was clipped by 0 bases and J by 4 bases; unmatched bases: 9. The CDR3 totals 17 residues. CDR1 MNHEY and CDR2 SVGAGI come from the germline V gene. The CDR3 coding sequence is TGTGCCAGCAGTTACTCGTCGCAGGGGGCATGGGCAGATACGCAGTATTTT. Translated, it gives CASSYSSQGAWADTQYF.

The chain combines TRBV11-3 with TRBJ1-6, with 7 bases lining up with TRBD1. CDR1 is SGHNT and CDR2 is YENEEA in the germline V gene. The CDR3 extends over 15 amino acids. Trimming took 0 bases from V and 6 from J; bases not matched to a gene: 2. CDR3 region: CASSLEGDSNSPLHF. The DNA of the CDR3 is TGTGCCAGCAGCTTAGAAGGGGACAGTAATTCACCCCTCCACTTT. The variable domain in full, completed from reference TRBV11-3 and TRBJ1-6, reads EAGVVQSPRYKIIEKKQPVAFWCNPISGHNTLYWYLQNLGQGPELLIRYENEEAVDDSQLPKDRFSAERLKGVDSTLKIQPAELGDSAVYLCASSLEGDSNSPLHFGNGTRLTVT.

The genes are TRBV11-2 and TRBJ2-7; 10 bases match TRBD2. Looked up from germline, CDR1 is SGHAT and CDR2 is FQNNGV. The CDR3 is made up of 16 amino acids. V shed 5 bases and J 3 bases; nucleotides not matched to a gene: 10. The CDR3 nucleotides are TGTGCCAGCAGCCGAACCCTAGCGGGGGATCACTACGAGCAGTACGTC. Its translation is CASSRTLAGDHYEQYV.

This clonotype was detected ten times or more. V and J are TRBV7-2 and TRBJ1-4, with 9 bases identical to TRBD1. Germline values: CDR1 SGHTA, CDR2 FQGNSA. This CDR3 is 14 amino acids long. V gave up 5 bases and J gave up 5 bases; unmatched junction bases: 3. The CDR3: CASSRGTGNEKLFF. The DNA for the CDR3 is TGTGCCAGCAGCCGCGGGACAGGGAATGAAAAACTGTTTTTT.

In this sample, this clonotype turned up a few times. The chain links TRBV6-5 to TRBJ2-3; D call uncertain. Germline CDR1 and CDR2: MNHEY and SVGAGI. This CDR3 is built from 15 residues. V was clipped by 0 bases and J by 0 bases, with 7 bases between them. CDR3 sequence reads: CASSYSKVSTDTQYF. The CDR3 DNA follows: TGTGCCAGCAGTTACTCGAAGGTTAGCACAGATACGCAGTATTTT.

At least ten counts were recorded for this clonotype. J is TRBJ1-6 and V is TRBV7-2, with a possible D match to TRBD1 (6 bases). The CDR3 is made up of 14 amino acids. V was trimmed by 2 bases and J by 7 bases, leaving 9 bases between them. Germline V CDR1 and CDR2: SGHTA, FQGNSA. CDR3 amino acids: CASSLLQGNSPLHF. CDR3 in DNA: TGTGCCAGCAGCTTATTACAGGGAAATTCACCCCTCCACTTT. Combining the CDR3 with reference TRBV7-2 and TRBJ1-6 gives the whole variable domain GAGVSQSPSNKVTEKGKDVELRCDPISGHTALYWYRQSLGQGLEFLIYFQGNSAPDKSGLPSDRFSAERTGGSVSTLTIQRTQQEDSAVYLCASSLLQGNSPLHFGNGTRLTVT.

The genes are TRBV28 and TRBJ2-7; D gene ambiguous. Between the trimmed V and J ends, which lost 3 bases and 0 bases, there was a span of 6 bases. Germline values: CDR1 MDHEN, CDR2 SYDVKM. The CDR3 has 13 residues. The CDR3 bases are TGTGCCAGCAGTTTGGGGTTCTCCTACGAGCAGTACGTC. Amino acid sequence: CASSLGFSYEQYV.

The V gene is TRBV12-3 or TRBV12-4, the J gene TRBJ1-1; a weak D match, TRBD1 (6 bases). Trimming took off 7 bases at V and 3 bases at J, with 12 bases between the two ends. The length of the CDR3 is 13 residues. The CDR3 DNA is TGTGCCAGCACCCGGGGGGGGCACACTGAAGCTTTCTTT. Its translation is CASTRGGHTEAFF.

This clonotype was observed a few times. This chain links TRBV7-9 with TRBJ1-2; weak D call: TRBD1 (5 bases). CDR3 size: 12 residues. V dropped 5 bases and J dropped 4 bases, with 8 bases sitting between them. Germline lookup yields CDR1 SEHNR and CDR2 FQNEAQ (reference sequence). CDR3 loop: CASSRQLYGYTF. The CDR3 nucleotides are TGTGCCAGCAGCCGACAGCTCTATGGCTACACCTTC.

The gene calls are TRBV7-6 and TRBJ2-1; TRBD2 matches at 13 bases. This CDR3 spans 16 amino acids. Germline V gives CDR1 SGHVS, CDR2 FNYEAQ. J lost 9 bases, V lost 2 bases, and 7 bases had no gene match. CDR3 protein: CASSLPGGLAGTEQFF. The DNA of the CDR3 is TGTGCCAGCAGCTTACCCGGGGGACTAGCGGGGACTGAGCAGTTCTTC.

V is TRBV19 and J is TRBJ2-5, with D uncertain. The CDR3 is 9 residues long. Trimming took off 9 bases at V and 3 bases at J, with 2 bases between the two ends. Germline CDR1 is LNHDA and CDR2 is SQIVND (reference sequence). The CDR3 bases are TGTGCCAGCAAAGAGACCCAGTACTTC. It is translated as CASKETQYF.

This chain connects TRBV25-1 to TRBJ1-3; D ambiguous. V was pared by 4 bases and J by 0 bases, with 7 bases between. The V gene's germline CDR1 is MGHDK and CDR2 SYGVNS. This CDR3 region has 14 residues. The CDR3 nucleotides read TGTGCCAGCAGTGCGGTCCACTCTGGAAACACCATATATTTT. Its protein product is CASSAVHSGNTIYF.

This clonotype showed up many times. The genes are TRBV7-2 and TRBJ1-5; D remains unclear. V dropped 3 bases and J dropped 6 bases, with 12 bases sitting between them. Germline CDR1 is SGHTA and CDR2 is FQGNSA. This CDR3 is built from 14 residues. The CDR3 loop is CASSLTFSGQPQHF. The CDR3 DNA reads TGTGCCAGCAGCTTGACATTTAGCGGTCAGCCCCAGCATTTT.

This clonotype was counted at least ten times. The rearrangement uses TRBV28 and TRBJ2-3; no clear D. Trimming removed 4 bases from V and 0 bases from J, with 17 bases in between. The CDR3 length is 17 residues. In germline, CDR1 is MDHEN, CDR2 SYDVKM. The CDR3 sequence: CASSSLRASASTDTQYF. DNA of the CDR3: TGTGCCAGCAGTTCCCTCCGGGCTTCGGCTAGCACAGATACGCAGTATTTT.

This chain links TRBV19 with TRBJ1-1; D is unresolved. The CDR3 has 13 amino acids. In germline, CDR1 is LNHDA, CDR2 SQIVND (reference sequence). Trimming removed 8 bases from V and 1 base from J, with 11 bases in between. The CDR3 spells CASQVGKNTEAFF. DNA for the CDR3: TGTGCCAGTCAAGTGGGGAAGAACACTGAAGCTTTCTTT.

This clonotype was counted a few times. The chain has TRBV4-3 and TRBJ2-3; D unclear. The CDR3 totals 15 residues. Germline assignment: CDR1 LGHNA and CDR2 YSLEER. Trimming took 0 bases from V and 5 from J, leaving 12 bases between them. The CDR3 loop reads CASSQDGRREDTQYF. CDR3 in DNA: TGCGCCAGCAGCCAAGATGGTCGAAGAGAAGATACGCAGTATTTT.

This clonotype was recorded many times. The J gene is TRBJ2-7, the V gene TRBV11-1; D gene uncertain. Germline V gene sequence: CDR1 SGHAT, CDR2 FQDESV (reference sequence). CDR3 size: 14 residues. The V end lost 5 bases, the J end lost 1 base, and 12 bases lay between the germline ends. CDR3 residues: CASSTPGPSYEQYF. The CDR3 DNA follows: TGTGCCAGCAGCACGCCCGGGCCATCCTACGAGCAGTACTTC.

The rearrangement links TRBV7-3 to TRBJ1-1, with TRBD1 identical over 8 bases. Germline V lookup: CDR1 SGHTA, CDR2 FQGTGA. This CDR3 has 14 residues. The trim removed 4 bases at V and 1 base at J, leaving 2 bases unmatched. The CDR3 loop reads CASSSGGGNTEAFF. CDR3 coding DNA: TGTGCCAGCAGCTCAGGGGGCGGGAACACTGAAGCTTTCTTT.

This clonotype turned up a few times. This may arise from a read error, as a much more abundant clone is one base away. Here the CDR3 reads CASSSGVYNEQFF. In DNA form, the CDR3 reads TGTGCCAGCAGCTCCGGGGTCTACAATGAGCAGTTCTTC. The rearrangement links TRBV11-2 to TRBJ2-1; a weak D match, TRBD2 (5 bases). V lost 4 bases and J 3 bases, leaving 7 bases between the germline ends. The germline V gene has CDR1 SGHAT and CDR2 FQNNGV. The CDR3 loop spans 13 amino acids.

V gene TRBV7-6 combines with J gene TRBJ2-1, with a weak D call TRBD2 (5 bases). CDR1 SGHVS and CDR2 FNYEAQ come from the germline V gene. Between the trimmed V and J ends, which lost 3 bases and 10 bases, there was a span of 13 bases. The CDR3 runs 13 residues. The CDR3 DNA sequence: TGTGCCAGCAGCTTTTTCGGACTGCGCGAGCAGTTCTTC. This gives the protein CASSFFGLREQFF. Full variable domain (outside the CDR3, taken from reference TRBV7-6 and TRBJ2-1): GAGVSQSPRYKVTKRGQDVALRCDPISGHVSLYWYRQALGQGPEFLTYFNYEAQQDKSGLPNDRFSAERPEGSISTLTIQRTEQRDSAMYRCASSFFGLREQFFGPGTRLTVL.

This clonotype was detected only a few times. This rearrangement joins TRBV12-3 or TRBV12-4 to TRBJ1-2; tentatively, D is TRBD1 (6 bases). V was shortened by 3 bases and J by 5 bases, with 16 bases between the two germline ends. The CDR3 sequence is 15 residues long. CDR3 nucleotide sequence: TGTGCCAGCAGTTTGGGGGCCGAGGGGTCATATGGCTACACCTTC. Protein sequence: CASSLGAEGSYGYTF.

Many counts were recorded for this clonotype. This chain connects TRBV7-2 to TRBJ1-2, with a weak D call TRBD1 (5 bases). The germline V gene encodes CDR1 SGHTA and CDR2 FQGNSA. With 5 bases removed from V and 4 bases from J, the gap between germline ends came to 20 bases. CDR3 size: 16 residues. CDR3 nucleotide sequence: TGTGCCAGCAGCCCCCAACCCGCAGGGACTTCCTATGGCTACACCTTC. Its protein product is CASSPQPAGTSYGYTF.